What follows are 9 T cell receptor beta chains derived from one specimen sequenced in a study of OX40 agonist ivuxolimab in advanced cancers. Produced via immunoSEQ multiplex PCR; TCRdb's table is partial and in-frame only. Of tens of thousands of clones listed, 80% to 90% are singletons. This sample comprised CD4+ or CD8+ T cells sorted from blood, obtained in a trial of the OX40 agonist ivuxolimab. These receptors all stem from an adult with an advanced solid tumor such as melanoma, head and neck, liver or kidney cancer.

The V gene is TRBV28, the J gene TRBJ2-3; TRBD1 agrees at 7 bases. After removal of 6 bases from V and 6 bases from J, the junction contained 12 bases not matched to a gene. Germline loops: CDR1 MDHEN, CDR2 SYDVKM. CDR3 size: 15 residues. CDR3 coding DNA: TGTGCCAGCAGCCCCACAGGGGCATTCTGGGATACGCAGTATTTT. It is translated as CASSPTGAFWDTQYF.

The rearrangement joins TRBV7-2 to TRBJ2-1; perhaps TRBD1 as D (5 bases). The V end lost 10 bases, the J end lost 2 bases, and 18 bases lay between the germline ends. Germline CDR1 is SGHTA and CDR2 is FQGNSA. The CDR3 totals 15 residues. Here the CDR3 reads CATQTRTNAYNEQFF. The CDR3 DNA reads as TGTGCCACCCAAACCCGGACAAACGCCTACAATGAGCAGTTCTTC.

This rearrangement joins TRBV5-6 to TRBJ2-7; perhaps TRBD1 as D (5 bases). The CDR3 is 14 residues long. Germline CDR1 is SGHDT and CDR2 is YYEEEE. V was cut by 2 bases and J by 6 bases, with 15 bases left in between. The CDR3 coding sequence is TGTGCCAGCAGCTTTTCCAGGGCGGTTGGCGAGCAGTACTTC. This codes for CASSFSRAVGEQYF.

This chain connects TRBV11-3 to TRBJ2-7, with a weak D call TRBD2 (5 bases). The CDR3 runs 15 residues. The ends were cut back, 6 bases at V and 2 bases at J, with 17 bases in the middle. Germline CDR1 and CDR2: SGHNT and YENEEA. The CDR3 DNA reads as TGTGCCAGCAGGCTTCGTGGAGGCAGTCCCTACGAGCAGTACTTC. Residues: CASRLRGGSPYEQYF.

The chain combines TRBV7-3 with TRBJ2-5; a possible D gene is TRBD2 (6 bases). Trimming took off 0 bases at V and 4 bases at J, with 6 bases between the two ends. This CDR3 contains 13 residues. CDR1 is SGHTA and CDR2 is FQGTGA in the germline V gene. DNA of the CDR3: TGTGCCAGCAGCTTAACGGGAGGAGAGACCCAGTACTTC. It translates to CASSLTGGETQYF.

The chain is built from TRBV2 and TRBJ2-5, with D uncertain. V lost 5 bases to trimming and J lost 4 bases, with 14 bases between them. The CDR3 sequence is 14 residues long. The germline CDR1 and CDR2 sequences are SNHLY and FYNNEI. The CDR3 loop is CASSLGPRGETQYF. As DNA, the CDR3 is TGTGCCAGCAGTTTGGGCCCTCGAGGAGAGACCCAGTACTTC.

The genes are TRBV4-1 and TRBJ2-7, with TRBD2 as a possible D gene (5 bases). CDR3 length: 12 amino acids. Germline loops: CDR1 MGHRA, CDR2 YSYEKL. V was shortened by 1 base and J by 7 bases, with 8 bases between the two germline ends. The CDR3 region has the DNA TGCGCCAGCAGCCAAGCCCCGGGGGAGCAGTACTTC. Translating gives CASSQAPGEQYF.

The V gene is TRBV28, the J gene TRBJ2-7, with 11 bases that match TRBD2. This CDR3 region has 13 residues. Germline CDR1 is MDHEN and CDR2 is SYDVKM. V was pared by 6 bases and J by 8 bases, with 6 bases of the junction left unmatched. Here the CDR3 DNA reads TGTGCCAGCAGATTAGCGGGAGGGACCAAGCAGTACTTC. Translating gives CASRLAGGTKQYF.

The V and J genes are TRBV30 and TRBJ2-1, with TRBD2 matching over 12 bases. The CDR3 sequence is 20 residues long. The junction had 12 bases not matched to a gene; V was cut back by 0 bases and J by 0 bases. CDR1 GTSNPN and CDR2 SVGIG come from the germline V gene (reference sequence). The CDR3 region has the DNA TGTGCCTGGAGTGTTCGTACTAGCGGGAGGTTTCCCTCCTCCTACAATGAGCAGTTCTTC. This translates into CAWSVRTSGRFPSSYNEQFF.